Detailed here is one T cell receptor beta chain. Its antigen is currently unknown. The sample comes from a study of long-term antiretroviral therapy in people with HIV. Without exception, participants with HIV were treated in the United States. General study points: Regardless of time point, clones expanded before ART dominated the repertoire. Once patients were on ART, diversity went higher but still fell short of transplant donor controls.

The CDR3 runs to 14 residues. The ends lost 4 bases at V and 8 bases at J; junction bases unmatched: 6. Germline V gene lookup returns CDR1 MNHEY and CDR2 SMNVEV (reference sequence). Run at survey level, the immunoSEQ assay was version v3.0. Researchers set sequencing to target roughly 40,000-50,000 T-cell genomes per sample. The method was immunoSEQ multiplex PCR; TCRdb's version includes in-frame clones alone and lacks a portion of them. The sample records 32,000 or so clones, 60% to 85% being singletons. The chain recombines TRBV27 with TRBJ1-4, with 8 nucleotides matching TRBD1. The sequence was collected from a woman in her forties or fifties with HIV. Sequenced here: unsorted PBMCs, sampled 2 years after starting antiretroviral therapy. Here the CDR3 reads CASSYGQGEEKLFF. In nucleotides, the CDR3 is TGTGCCAGCAGTTACGGACAGGGTGAAGAAAAACTGTTTTTT.